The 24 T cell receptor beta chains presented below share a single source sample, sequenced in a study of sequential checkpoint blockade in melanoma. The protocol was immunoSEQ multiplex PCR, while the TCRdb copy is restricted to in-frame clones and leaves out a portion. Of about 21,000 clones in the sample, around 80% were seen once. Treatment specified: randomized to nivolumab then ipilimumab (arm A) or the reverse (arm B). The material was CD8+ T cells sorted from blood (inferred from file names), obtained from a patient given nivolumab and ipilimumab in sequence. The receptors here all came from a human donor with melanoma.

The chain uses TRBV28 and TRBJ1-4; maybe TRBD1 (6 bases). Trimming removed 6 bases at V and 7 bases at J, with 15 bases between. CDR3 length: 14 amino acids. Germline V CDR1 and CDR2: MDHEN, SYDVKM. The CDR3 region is CASRPTGEGEKLFF. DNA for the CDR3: TGTGCCAGCAGGCCGACAGGAGAAGGTGAAAAACTGTTTTTT.

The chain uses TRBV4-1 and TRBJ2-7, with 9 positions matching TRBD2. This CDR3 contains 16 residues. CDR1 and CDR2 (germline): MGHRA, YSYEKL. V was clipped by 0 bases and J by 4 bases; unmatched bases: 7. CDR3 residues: CASSQDGSSGIYEQYF. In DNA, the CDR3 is TGCGCCAGCAGCCAAGACGGCTCTAGCGGGATTTACGAGCAGTACTTC.

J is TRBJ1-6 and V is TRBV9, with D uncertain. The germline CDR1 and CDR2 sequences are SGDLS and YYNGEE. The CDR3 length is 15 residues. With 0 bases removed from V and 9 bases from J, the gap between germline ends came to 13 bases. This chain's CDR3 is CASSVGSLDGSPLHF. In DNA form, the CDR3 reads TGTGCCAGCAGCGTAGGGTCACTAGATGGTTCACCCCTCCACTTT.

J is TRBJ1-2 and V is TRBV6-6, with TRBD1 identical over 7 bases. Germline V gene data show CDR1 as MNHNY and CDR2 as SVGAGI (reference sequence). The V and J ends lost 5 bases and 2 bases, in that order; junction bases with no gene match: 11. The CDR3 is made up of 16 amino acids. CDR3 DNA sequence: TGTGCCAGCAGTAAATTAATCCCGGGACAGAACTATGGCTACACCTTC. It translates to CASSKLIPGQNYGYTF.

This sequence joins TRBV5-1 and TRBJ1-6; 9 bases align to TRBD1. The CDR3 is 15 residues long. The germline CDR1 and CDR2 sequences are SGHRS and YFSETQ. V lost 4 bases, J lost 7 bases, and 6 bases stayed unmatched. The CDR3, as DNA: TGCGCCAGCAGCAGATTAGGACAGGGGAATTCACCCCTCCACTTT. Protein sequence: CASSRLGQGNSPLHF.

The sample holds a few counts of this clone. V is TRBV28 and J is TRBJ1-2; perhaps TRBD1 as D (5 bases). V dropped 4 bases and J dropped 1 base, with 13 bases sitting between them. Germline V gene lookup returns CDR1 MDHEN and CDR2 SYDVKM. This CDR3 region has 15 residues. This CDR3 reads CASSSPTQGNYGYTF. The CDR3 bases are TGTGCCAGCAGTTCCCCGACCCAGGGTAACTATGGCTACACCTTC.

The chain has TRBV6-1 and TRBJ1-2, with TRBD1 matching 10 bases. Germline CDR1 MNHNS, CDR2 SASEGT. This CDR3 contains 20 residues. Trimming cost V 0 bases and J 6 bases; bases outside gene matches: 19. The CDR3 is CASSEAVLGRDRGRRNGYTF. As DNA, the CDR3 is TGTGCCAGCAGTGAAGCGGTGTTGGGGCGTGACAGGGGGCGGCGTAATGGCTACACCTTC.

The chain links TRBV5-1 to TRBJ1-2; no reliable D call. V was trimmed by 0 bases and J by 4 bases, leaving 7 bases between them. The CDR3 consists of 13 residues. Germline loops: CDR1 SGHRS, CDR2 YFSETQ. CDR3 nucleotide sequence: TGCGCCAGCAGCTTGGGAGGGTTCTATGGCTACACCTTC. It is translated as CASSLGGFYGYTF.

The CDR3 region is CASSGGGQLYEQYF. In DNA form, the CDR3 reads TGCGCCAGCAGTGGAGGTGGACAGCTTTACGAGCAGTACTTC. J is TRBJ2-7 and V is TRBV10-2, with D possibly being TRBD1 (6 bases). V dropped 4 bases and J dropped 4 bases, with 14 bases sitting between them. This CDR3 comprises 14 residues. Germline V gene lookup returns CDR1 WSHSY and CDR2 SAAADI.

The CDR3 loop is CACRRWGENTEAFF. The CDR3 DNA reads as TGTGCCTGTAGGCGTTGGGGGGAAAACACTGAAGCTTTCTTT. The rearrangement links TRBV30 to TRBJ1-1; possibly TRBD1 for D (5 bases). Trimming took 6 bases from V and 2 from J, leaving 16 bases between them. From germline, CDR1 is GTSNPN and CDR2 SVGIG (reference sequence). This CDR3 has 14 amino acids.

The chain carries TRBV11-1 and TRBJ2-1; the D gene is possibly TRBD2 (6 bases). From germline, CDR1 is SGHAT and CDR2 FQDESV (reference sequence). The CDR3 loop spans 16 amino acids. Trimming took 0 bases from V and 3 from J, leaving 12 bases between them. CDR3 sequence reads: CASSLAGGRSYNEQFF. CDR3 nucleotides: TGTGCCAGCAGCTTAGCGGGGGGTAGGAGCTACAATGAGCAGTTCTTC.

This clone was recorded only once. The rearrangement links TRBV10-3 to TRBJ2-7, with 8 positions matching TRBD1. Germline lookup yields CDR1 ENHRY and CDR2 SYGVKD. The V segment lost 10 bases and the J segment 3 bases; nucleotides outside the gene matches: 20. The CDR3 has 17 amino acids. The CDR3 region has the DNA TGTGCCACTAGACAGGGGCTAAATCCCGTGTTGGACTACGAGCAGTACTTC. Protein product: CATRQGLNPVLDYEQYF.

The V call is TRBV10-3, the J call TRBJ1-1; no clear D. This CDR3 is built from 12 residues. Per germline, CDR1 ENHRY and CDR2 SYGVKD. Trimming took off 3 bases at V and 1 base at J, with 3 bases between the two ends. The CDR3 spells CAISDRNTEAFF. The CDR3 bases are TGTGCCATCAGTGACAGGAACACTGAAGCTTTCTTT.

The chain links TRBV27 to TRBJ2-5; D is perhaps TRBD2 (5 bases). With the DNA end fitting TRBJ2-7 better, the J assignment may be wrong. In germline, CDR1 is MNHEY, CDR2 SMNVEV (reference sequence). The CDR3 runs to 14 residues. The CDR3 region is CASSVGLGTYEQYF. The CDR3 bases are TGTGCCAGCAGTGTTGGACTGGGAACCTACGAGCAGTACTTC.

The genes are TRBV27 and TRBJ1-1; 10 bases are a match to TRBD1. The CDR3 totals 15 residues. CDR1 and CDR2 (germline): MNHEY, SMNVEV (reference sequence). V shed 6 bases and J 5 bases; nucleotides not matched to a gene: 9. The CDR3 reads CASRERQGAPTEAFF. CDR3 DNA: TGTGCCAGCAGAGAAAGACAGGGGGCGCCTACTGAAGCTTTCTTT.

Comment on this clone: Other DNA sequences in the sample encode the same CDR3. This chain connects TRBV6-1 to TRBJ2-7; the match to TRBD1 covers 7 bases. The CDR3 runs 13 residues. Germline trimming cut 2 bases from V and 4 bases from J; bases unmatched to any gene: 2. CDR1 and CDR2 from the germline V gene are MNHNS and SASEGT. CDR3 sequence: CASSERGLYEQYF. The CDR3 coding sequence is TGTGCCAGCAGTGAAAGGGGGCTGTACGAGCAGTACTTC.

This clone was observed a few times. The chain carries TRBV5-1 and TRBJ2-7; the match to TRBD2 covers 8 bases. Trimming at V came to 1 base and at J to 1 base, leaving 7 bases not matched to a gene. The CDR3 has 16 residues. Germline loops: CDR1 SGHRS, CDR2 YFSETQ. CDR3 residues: CASSLLGLAGSYEQYF. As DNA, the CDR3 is TGCGCCAGCAGCTTGTTAGGACTAGCAGGTTCCTACGAGCAGTACTTC.

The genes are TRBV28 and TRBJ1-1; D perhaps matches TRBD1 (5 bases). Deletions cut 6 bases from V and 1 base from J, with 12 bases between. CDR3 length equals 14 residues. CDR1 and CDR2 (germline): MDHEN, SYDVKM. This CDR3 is CASRGGEGNTEAFF. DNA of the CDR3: TGTGCCAGCAGGGGAGGGGAGGGGAACACTGAAGCTTTCTTT.

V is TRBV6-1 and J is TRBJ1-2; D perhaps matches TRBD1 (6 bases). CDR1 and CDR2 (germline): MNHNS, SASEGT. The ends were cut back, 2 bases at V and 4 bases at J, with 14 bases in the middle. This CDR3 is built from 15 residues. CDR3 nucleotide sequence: TGTGCCAGCAGTGAATTAGGGGGGGCCAGCTATGGCTACACCTTC. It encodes CASSELGGASYGYTF.

CDR3 amino acids: CASSFRTGGGQPQHF. CDR3 coding DNA: TGTGCCAGCAGCTTTAGGACAGGGGGCGGACAGCCCCAGCATTTT. V is TRBV5-4 and J is TRBJ1-5; 11 positions agree with TRBD1. From germline, CDR1 is SGHNT and CDR2 YYREEE (reference sequence). With 2 bases clipped from V and 7 bases from J, the junction kept 5 bases outside the gene matches. The CDR3 runs to 15 residues.

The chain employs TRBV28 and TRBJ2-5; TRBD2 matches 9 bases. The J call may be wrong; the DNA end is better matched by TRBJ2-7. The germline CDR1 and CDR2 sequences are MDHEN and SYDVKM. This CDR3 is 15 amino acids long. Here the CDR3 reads CASSLVAGEGYEQYF. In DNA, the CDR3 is TGTGCCAGCAGTTTGGTAGCGGGAGAGGGGTACGAGCAGTACTTC.

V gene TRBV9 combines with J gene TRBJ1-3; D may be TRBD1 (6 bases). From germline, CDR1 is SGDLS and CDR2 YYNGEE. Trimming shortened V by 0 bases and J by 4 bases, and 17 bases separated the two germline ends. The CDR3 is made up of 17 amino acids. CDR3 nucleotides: TGTGCCAGCAGCGTAGATGCTAGTGGTGGGGGCGGAAACACCATATATTTT. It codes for CASSVDASGGGGNTIYF.

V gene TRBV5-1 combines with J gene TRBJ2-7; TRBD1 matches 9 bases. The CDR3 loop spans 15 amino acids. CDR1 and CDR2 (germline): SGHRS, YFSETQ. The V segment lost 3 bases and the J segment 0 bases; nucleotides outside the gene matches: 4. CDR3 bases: TGCGCCAGCAGCTCGGGGGACAGGGACTCCTACGAGCAGTACTTC. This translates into CASSSGDRDSYEQYF.

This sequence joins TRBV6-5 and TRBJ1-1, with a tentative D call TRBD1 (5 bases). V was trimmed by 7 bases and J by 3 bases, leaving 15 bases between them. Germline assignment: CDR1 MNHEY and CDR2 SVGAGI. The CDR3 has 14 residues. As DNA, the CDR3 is TGTGCCAGCACCACGACCGGGGGAGACACTGAAGCTTTCTTT. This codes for CASTTTGGDTEAFF.